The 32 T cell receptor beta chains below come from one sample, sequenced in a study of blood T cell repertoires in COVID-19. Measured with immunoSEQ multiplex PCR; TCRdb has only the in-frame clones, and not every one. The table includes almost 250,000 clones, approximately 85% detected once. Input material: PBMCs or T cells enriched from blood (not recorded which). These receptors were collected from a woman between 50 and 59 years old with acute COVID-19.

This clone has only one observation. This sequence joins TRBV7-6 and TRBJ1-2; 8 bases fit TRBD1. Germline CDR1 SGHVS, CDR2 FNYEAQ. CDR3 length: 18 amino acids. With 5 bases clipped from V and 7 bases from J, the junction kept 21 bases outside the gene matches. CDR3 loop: CASSPIPITTGQGGGYTF. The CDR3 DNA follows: TGTGCCAGCAGCCCAATTCCGATTACGACTGGACAGGGAGGTGGCTACACCTTC.

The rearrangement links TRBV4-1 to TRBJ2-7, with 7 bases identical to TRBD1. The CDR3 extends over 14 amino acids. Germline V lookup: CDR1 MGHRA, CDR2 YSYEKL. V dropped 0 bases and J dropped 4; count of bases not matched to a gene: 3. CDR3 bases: TGCGCCAGCAGCCAAGACCCCAGGGGGTACGAGCAGTACTTC. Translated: CASSQDPRGYEQYF.

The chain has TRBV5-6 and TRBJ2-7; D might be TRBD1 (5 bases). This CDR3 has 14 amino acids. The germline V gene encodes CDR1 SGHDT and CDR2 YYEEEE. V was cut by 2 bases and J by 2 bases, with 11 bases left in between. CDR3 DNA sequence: TGTGCCAGCAGCTTCGGCAGGGCCCCCTACGAGCAGTACTTC. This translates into CASSFGRAPYEQYF.

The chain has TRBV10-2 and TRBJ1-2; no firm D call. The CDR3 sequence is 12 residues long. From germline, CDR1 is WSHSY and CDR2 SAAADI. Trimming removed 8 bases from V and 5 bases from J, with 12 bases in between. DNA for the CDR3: TGCGCCAGCGGCCAAGACGGGTATGGCTACACCTTC. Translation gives CASGQDGYGYTF.

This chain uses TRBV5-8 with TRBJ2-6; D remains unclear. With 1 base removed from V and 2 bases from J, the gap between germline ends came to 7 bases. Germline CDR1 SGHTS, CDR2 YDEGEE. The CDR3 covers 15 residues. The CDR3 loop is CASSLNSPGANVLTF. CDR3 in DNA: TGTGCCAGCAGCTTGAACTCCCCTGGGGCCAACGTCCTGACTTTC.

CDR3 in DNA: TGTGCCAGCAGCGTAGTAGGACAGGGTATGAACACCATATATTTT. Amino acids: CASSVVGQGMNTIYF. The V and J genes are TRBV9 and TRBJ1-3; 8 nucleotides agree with TRBD1. The CDR3 consists of 15 residues. Germline-derived CDR1 and CDR2 are SGDLS and YYNGEE. The ends lost 0 bases at V and 7 bases at J; junction bases unmatched: 6.

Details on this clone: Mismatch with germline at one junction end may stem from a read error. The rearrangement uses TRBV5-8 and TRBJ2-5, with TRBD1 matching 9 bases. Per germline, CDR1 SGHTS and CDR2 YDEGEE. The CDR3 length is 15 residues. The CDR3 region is CASSNRGRRQGTQYF. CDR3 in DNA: TGTGCCAGCAGCAACAGGGGGCGAAGGCAAGGGACCCAGTACTTC.

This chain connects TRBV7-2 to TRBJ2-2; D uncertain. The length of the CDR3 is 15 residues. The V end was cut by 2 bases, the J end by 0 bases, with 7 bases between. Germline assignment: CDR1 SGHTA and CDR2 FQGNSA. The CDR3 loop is CASSLNPTNTGELFF. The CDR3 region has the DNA TGTGCCAGCAGCTTAAACCCTACGAACACCGGGGAGCTGTTTTTT.

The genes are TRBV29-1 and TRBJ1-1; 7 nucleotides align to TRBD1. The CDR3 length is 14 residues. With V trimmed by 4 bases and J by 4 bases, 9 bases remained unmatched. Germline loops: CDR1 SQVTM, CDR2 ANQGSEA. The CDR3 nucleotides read TGCAGCGTTGCTTTTGACAGGGTAGGCACTGAAGCTTTCTTT. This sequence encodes CSVAFDRVGTEAFF. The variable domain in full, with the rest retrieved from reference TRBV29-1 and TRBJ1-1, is SAVISQKPSRDICQRGTSLTIQCQVDSQVTMMFWYRQQPGQSLTLIATANQGSEATYESGFVIDKFPISRPNLTFSTLTVSNMSPEDSSIYLCSVAFDRVGTEAFFGQGTRLTVV.

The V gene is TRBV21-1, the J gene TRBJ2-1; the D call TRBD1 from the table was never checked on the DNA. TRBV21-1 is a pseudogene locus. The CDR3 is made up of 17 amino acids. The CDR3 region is CASSKFSGTENYNEQFF. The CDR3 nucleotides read TGTGCCAGCAGCAAATTTAGTGGGACAGAGAACTACAATGAGCAGTTCTTC.

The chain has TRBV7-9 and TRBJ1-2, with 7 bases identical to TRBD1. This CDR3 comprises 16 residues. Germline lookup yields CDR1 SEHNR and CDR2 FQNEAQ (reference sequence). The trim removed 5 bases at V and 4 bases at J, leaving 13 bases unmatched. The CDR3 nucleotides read TGTGCCAGCAGCCGCGTACAGGGGTTGGGGACCTATGGCTACACCTTC. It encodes CASSRVQGLGTYGYTF.

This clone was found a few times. The CDR3 DNA sequence: TGTGCCAGCAGTTACCGGGACAGGGTAGTAGGGGAGCTGTTTTTT. Translation gives CASSYRDRVVGELFF. The chain recombines TRBV6-6 with TRBJ2-2; 9 bases map to TRBD1. The CDR3 length is 15 residues. From germline, CDR1 is MNHNY and CDR2 SVGAGI (reference sequence). The trim removed 2 bases at V and 8 bases at J, leaving 6 bases unmatched.

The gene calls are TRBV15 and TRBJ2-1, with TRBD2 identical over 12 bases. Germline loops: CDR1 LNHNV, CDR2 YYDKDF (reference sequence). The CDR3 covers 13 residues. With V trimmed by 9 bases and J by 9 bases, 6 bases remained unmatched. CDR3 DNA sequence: TGTGCCACTACGACTAGCGGGGGAATTGAGCAGTTCTTC. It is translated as CATTTSGGIEQFF.

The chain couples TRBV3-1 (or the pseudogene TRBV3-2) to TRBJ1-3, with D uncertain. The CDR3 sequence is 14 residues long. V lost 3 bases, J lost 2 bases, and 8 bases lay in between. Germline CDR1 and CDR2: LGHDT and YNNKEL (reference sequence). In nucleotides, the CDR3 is TGTGCCAGCAGCCATAAGACAACTGGAAACACCATATATTTT. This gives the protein CASSHKTTGNTIYF.

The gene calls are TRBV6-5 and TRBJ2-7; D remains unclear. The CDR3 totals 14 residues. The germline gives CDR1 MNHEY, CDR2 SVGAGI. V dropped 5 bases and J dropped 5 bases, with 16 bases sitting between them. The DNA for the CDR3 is TGTGCCAGCAGTCCCATATCGGAGCGCGACGAGCAGTACTTC. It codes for CASSPISERDEQYF.

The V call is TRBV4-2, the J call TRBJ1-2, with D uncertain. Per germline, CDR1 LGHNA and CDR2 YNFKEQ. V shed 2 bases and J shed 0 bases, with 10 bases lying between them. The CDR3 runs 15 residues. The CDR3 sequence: CASSQPDGSNYGYTF. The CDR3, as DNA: TGTGCCAGCAGCCAACCCGACGGGTCTAACTATGGCTACACCTTC.

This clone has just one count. CDR3 coding DNA: TGTGCCAGCACCCCCGGGCTAGCGGGGGAGACCCAGTACTTC. This codes for CASTPGLAGETQYF. The genes are TRBV7-2 and TRBJ2-5, with 9 positions matching TRBD2. The CDR3 totals 14 residues. J lost 5 bases, V lost 7 bases, and 8 bases had no gene match. Per germline, CDR1 SGHTA and CDR2 FQGNSA.

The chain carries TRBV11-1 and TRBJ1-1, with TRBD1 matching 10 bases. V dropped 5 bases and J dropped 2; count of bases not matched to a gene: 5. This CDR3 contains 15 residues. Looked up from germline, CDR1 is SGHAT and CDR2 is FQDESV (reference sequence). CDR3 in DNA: TGTGCCAGCAGCCCACGGACAGGGGGAAACACTGAAGCTTTCTTT. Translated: CASSPRTGGNTEAFF.

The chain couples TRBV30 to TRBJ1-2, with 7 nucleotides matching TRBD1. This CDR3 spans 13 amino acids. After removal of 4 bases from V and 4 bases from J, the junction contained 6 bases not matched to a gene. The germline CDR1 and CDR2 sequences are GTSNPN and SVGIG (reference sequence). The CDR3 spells CAWKTGEAYGYTF. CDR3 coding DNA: TGTGCCTGGAAAACAGGGGAGGCCTATGGCTACACCTTC.

The chain's CDR3 is CASSFSDRGLGYTF. CDR3 bases: TGTGCCAGCAGTTTTTCGGACAGGGGGCTTGGCTACACCTTC. The chain has TRBV27 and TRBJ1-2; TRBD1 matches 11 bases. After removal of 3 bases from V and 7 bases from J, the junction contained 4 bases not matched to a gene. Germline lookup yields CDR1 MNHEY and CDR2 SMNVEV (reference sequence). The CDR3 sequence is 14 residues long.

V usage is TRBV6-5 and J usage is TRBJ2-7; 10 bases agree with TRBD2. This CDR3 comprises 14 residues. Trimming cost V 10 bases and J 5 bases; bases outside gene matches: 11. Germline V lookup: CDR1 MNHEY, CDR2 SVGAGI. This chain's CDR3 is CAIRSGGAVHEQYF. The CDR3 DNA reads TGTGCCATCCGCAGCGGGGGGGCCGTCCACGAGCAGTACTTC.

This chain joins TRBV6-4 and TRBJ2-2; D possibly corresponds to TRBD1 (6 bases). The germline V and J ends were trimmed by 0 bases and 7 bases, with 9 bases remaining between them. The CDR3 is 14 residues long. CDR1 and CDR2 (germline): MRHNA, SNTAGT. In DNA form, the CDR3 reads TGTGCCAGCAGTGACTCGGCAGGGGTCGGGGAGCTGTTTTTT. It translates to CASSDSAGVGELFF.

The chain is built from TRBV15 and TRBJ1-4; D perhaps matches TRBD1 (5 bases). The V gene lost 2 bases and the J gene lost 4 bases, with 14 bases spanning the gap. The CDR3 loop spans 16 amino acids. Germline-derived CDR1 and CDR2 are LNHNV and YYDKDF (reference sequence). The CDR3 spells CATSRRRQNNNEKLFF. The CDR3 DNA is TGTGCCACCAGCAGACGACGACAGAACAATAATGAAAAACTGTTTTTT.

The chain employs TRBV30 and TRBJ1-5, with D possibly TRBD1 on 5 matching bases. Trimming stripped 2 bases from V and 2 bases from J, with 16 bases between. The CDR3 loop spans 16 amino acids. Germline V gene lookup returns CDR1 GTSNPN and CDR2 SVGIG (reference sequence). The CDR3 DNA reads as TGTGCCTGGAGTCAAATGGGGCAGGTGGGCAATCAGCCCCAGCATTTT. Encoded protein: CAWSQMGQVGNQPQHF.

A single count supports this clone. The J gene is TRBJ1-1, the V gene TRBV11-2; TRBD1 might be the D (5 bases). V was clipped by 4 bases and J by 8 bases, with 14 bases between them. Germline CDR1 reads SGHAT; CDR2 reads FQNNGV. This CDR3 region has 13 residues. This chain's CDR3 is CASSSRQWGEAFF. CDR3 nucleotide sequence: TGTGCCAGCAGCTCCCGACAGTGGGGAGAAGCTTTCTTT. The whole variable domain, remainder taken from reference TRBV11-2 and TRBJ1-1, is EAGVAQSPRYKIIEKRQSVAFWCNPISGHATLYWYQQILGQGPKLLIQFQNNGVVDDSQLPKDRFSAERLKGVDSTLKIQPAKLEDSAVYLCASSSRQWGEAFFGQGTRLTVV.

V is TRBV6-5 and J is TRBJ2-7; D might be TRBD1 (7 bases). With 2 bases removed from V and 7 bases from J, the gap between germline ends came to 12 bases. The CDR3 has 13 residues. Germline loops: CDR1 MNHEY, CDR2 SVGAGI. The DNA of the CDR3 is TGTGCCAGCAGTTACCTTCCAGGGGGGGAGCAGTACTTC. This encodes CASSYLPGGEQYF.

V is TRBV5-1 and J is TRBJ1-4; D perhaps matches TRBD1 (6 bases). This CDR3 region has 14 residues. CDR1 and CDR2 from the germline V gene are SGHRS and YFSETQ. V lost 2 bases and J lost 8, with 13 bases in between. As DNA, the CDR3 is TGCGCCAGCAGCTTACAGGGTTCGGCGGAAAAACTGTTTTTT. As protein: CASSLQGSAEKLFF.

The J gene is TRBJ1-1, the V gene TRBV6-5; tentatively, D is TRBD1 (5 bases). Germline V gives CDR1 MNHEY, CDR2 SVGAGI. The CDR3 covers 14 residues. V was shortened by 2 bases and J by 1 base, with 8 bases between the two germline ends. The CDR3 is CASSYGGKNTEAFF. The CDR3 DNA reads TGTGCCAGCAGTTACGGGGGGAAGAACACTGAAGCTTTCTTT.

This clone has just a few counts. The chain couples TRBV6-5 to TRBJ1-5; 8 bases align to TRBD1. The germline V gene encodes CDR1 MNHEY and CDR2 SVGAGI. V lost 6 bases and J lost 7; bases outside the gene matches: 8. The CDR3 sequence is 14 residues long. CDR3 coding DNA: TGTGCCAGCAGCTTGACAGGGGTTGGACAGCCCCAGCATTTT. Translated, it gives CASSLTGVGQPQHF.

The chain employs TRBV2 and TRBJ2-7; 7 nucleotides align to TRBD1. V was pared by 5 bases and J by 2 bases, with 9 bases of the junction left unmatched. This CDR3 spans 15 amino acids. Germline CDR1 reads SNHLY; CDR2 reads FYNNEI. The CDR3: CASSQNRGLTYEQYF. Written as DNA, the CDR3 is TGTGCCAGCAGTCAAAACAGGGGATTAACCTACGAGCAGTACTTC.

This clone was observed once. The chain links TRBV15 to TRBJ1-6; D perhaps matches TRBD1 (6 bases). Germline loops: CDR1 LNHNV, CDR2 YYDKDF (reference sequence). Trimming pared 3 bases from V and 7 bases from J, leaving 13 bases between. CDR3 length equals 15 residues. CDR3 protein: CATSRGGLSNSPLHF. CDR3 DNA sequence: TGTGCCACCAGCAGGGGGGGGCTGTCCAATTCACCCCTCCACTTT.

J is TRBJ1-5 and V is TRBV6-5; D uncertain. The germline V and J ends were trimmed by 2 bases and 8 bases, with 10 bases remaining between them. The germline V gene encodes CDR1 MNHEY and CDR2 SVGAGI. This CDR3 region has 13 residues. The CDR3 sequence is CASSYDSGKPQHF. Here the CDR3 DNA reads TGTGCCAGCAGTTACGATTCGGGGAAGCCCCAGCATTTT.